The 7 T cell receptor beta chains below come from one sample, sequenced in a study of beta chain features in type 1 diabetes. Expressed TCRB transcripts were sequenced because the entire RNA isolate underwent reverse transcription. Here immunoSEQ multiplex PCR was the method, and the copy in TCRdb shows in-frame clones only, minus some. In the table there are about 400,000 clones, approximately 12% of which are singletons. Specimen: naive CD4+ T cells from blood. These TCRs come from a man between 18 and 35 years old in good health.

The V and J genes are TRBV5-4 and TRBJ2-3, with 15 nucleotides matching TRBD2. After removal of 3 bases from V and 1 base from J, the junction contained 6 bases not matched to a gene. CDR1 is SGHNT and CDR2 is YYREEE in the germline V gene (reference sequence). The CDR3 has 18 residues. The CDR3 sequence is CASSSGLAGGPGTDTQYF. Here the CDR3 DNA reads TGTGCCAGCAGCTCCGGACTAGCGGGAGGGCCGGGCACAGATACGCAGTATTTT.

The V call is TRBV6-5, the J call TRBJ1-2; unclear D gene. CDR1 and CDR2 from the germline V gene are MNHEY and SVGAGI. V was cut by 7 bases and J by 3 bases, with 15 bases left in between. This CDR3 contains 14 residues. This chain's CDR3 is CASTNPGVDYGYTF. DNA of the CDR3: TGTGCCAGCACCAACCCTGGAGTAGACTATGGCTACACCTTC.

This rearrangement joins TRBV14 to TRBJ2-1, with TRBD2 as a possible D gene (5 bases). The germline V gene has CDR1 SGHDN and CDR2 FVKESK. Trimming cost V 0 bases and J 4 bases, with 13 bases left between them. The CDR3 sequence is 16 residues long. For the CDR3, the DNA is TGTGCCAGCAGCCAAGACGCGGGCCTTCCATACAATGAGCAGTTCTTC. It encodes CASSQDAGLPYNEQFF.

This clone was found a few times. The DNA for the CDR3 is TGTGCCATCAGTGATTCTAGCGGGGTCACAGATACGCAGTATTTT. Translation gives CAISDSSGVTDTQYF. The gene calls are TRBV10-3 and TRBJ2-3; 9 bases agree with TRBD2. Looked up from germline, CDR1 is ENHRY and CDR2 is SYGVKD. J gave up 2 bases and V 3 bases, and 3 bases lay outside the gene matches. The CDR3 covers 15 residues.

V gene TRBV5-8 combines with J gene TRBJ2-5; 8 bases agree with TRBD2. V dropped 7 bases and J dropped 5; count of bases not matched to a gene: 7. The V gene's germline CDR1 is SGHTS and CDR2 YDEGEE. The CDR3 loop spans 13 amino acids. The CDR3 here is CASPGLAGETQYF. The CDR3 region has the DNA TGTGCCAGCCCAGGACTAGCCGGGGAGACCCAGTACTTC. The whole variable domain, remainder taken from reference TRBV5-8 and TRBJ2-5, is EAGVTQSPTHLIKTRGQQATLRCSPISGHTSVYWYQQALGLGLQFLLWYDEGEERNRGNFPPRFSGRQFPNYSSELNVNALELEDSALYLCASPGLAGETQYFGPGTRLLVL.

This clone was detected a few times. This chain links TRBV30 with TRBJ2-7; 8 bases line up with TRBD1. The CDR3 is 12 residues long. V trimming: 0 bases; J trimming: 9 bases; junction bases outside the gene matches: 4. Looked up from germline, CDR1 is GTSNPN and CDR2 is SVGIG (reference sequence). CDR3: CAWSVQGGGQYF. Here the CDR3 DNA reads TGTGCCTGGAGTGTACAGGGGGGTGGGCAGTACTTC.

This clone was recorded a few times. The chain joins TRBV30 to TRBJ1-5; 10 bases fit TRBD1. This CDR3 is built from 14 residues. Trimming at V came to 3 bases and at J to 6 bases, leaving 5 bases not matched to a gene. Germline V gene data show CDR1 as GTSNPN and CDR2 as SVGIG (reference sequence). This chain's CDR3 is CAWRARTGGQPQHF. CDR3 nucleotide sequence: TGTGCCTGGAGGGCAAGGACAGGGGGTCAGCCCCAGCATTTT. Full variable domain (rest looked up from reference TRBV30 and TRBJ1-5): SQTIHQWPATLVQPVGSPLSLECTVEGTSNPNLYWYRQAAGRGLQLLFYSVGIGQISSEVPQNLSASRPQDRQFILSSKKLLLSDSGFYLCAWRARTGGQPQHFGDGTRLSIL.